This TCR beta chain was profiled in a study of blood T cell repertoires in COVID-19. Study-level background: There were acute and convalescent COVID-19 samples, and they came from the United States, Italy and Spain. PBMCs, B-cell-depleted T cells, or T cells provided the cDNA or gDNA that made up the material.

The CDR3 has 12 amino acids. Germline lookup yields CDR1 SNHLY and CDR2 FYNNEI. With 5 bases removed from V and 5 bases from J, the gap between germline ends came to 7 bases. Study processing details: Counts of nucleated cells, estimated from reference gene primer amplification, were obtained. Produced via immunoSEQ multiplex PCR; TCRdb's table is partial and in-frame only. The D gene and trimming were derived from the DNA, and the V and J assignments and clone size from that table. The top ten hold around 20% of the sample, which has around 200,000 clones, about 90% seen once. The sequence derives from a man aged 65-85 years with active or convalescent COVID-19. The J gene is TRBJ2-4, the V gene TRBV2; D not certain. The sequenced sample was peripheral blood. CDR3 protein: CASSSSENIQYF. CDR3 DNA: TGTGCCAGCAGTTCGTCTGAAAACATTCAGTACTTC.